These 2 T cell receptor beta chains came from one sample sequenced in a study of PD-L1 blockade in urothelial cancer. Profiling relied on immunoSEQ multiplex PCR, and the TCRdb table lists in-frame clones only, not all of them. The table records tens of thousands of clones, approximately 80% of them present only once. The source was PBMCs, collected around atezolizumab (anti-PD-L1) treatment. Every receptor here comes from a man aged 65 to 85 with urothelial cancer.

The J gene is TRBJ2-7, the V gene TRBV11-2; a possible D gene is TRBD1 (8 bases). The V gene lost 2 bases and the J gene lost 5 bases, with 28 bases spanning the gap. There are 19 residues in the CDR3. Germline V gene lookup returns CDR1 SGHAT and CDR2 FQNNGV. CDR3 loop: CASSLPDPSRGRSGNEQYF. Written as DNA, the CDR3 is TGTGCCAGCAGCTTACCGGACCCGTCCAGGGGGCGGAGCGGGAACGAGCAGTACTTC.

This clone was seen a single time. The rearrangement links TRBV6-6 to TRBJ2-1; D not certain. The V gene's germline CDR1 is MNHNY and CDR2 SVGAGI (reference sequence). This CDR3 has 13 residues. The ends were cut back, 5 bases at V and 10 bases at J, with 15 bases in the middle. CDR3 sequence: CASSLTTSAEQFF. CDR3 nucleotide sequence: TGTGCCAGCAGTCTAACGACTTCCGCCGAGCAGTTCTTC.